Sequencing of this T cell receptor (beta chain) was carried out in a study of vaccination and CD4 T cells after COVID-19. Study-level information: Four females and six males made up the convalescents, with two Hispanic. Whole-study findings and limits: Spike mono-reactivity marked 304 of 307 vaccine-specific clones in convalescent patients.

The treatment was: approximately nine-day PBMC culture with coronavirus spike peptide pools or control peptides (ViraFEST assay). The CDR3 extends over 11 amino acids. V was cut by 6 bases and J by 8 bases, with 10 bases left in between. Germline V CDR1 and CDR2: MNHNS, SASEGT. About this clonotype: Its antigen is undetermined.

Sequencing of the DNA from cultured CD4+ T cells was carried out with the Oncomine TCR Beta short-read assay. TCRdb analysed the PCR reads with MiXCR anew, one entry per CDR3 protein. This sample has 13,000 or so distinct CDR3 sequences, with about four fifths found just once. J is TRBJ1-1 and V is TRBV6-1; D is perhaps TRBD1 (6 bases). This clonotype originated in a human donor who had recovered from COVID-19. What was sequenced was CD4+ T cells from blood, cultured in vitro. CDR3 region: CASRDSYEAFF. CDR3 nucleotides: TGTGCCAGCAGGGACAGCTACGAAGCTTTCTTT.